The rows below give T cell receptor beta chains drawn from one sample of a study of OX40 agonist ivuxolimab in advanced cancers. TCRdb's copy holds only in-frame clones and misses some; the assay was immunoSEQ multiplex PCR. The sample yields tens of thousands of clones, 80% to 95% seen once. The sample in question was CD4+ or CD8+ T cells sorted from blood, obtained in a trial of the OX40 agonist ivuxolimab. The receptor source for this set is an adult with an advanced solid tumor such as melanoma, head and neck, liver or kidney cancer. CDR3s include the opening cysteine and the closing phenylalanine or tryptophan. The D gene is left open where the match is weak. Not every row has a clone size; where given, it reads once, few, many or a size class.

size: -
J: TRBJ2-7
D: TRBD1
V: TRBV2
DNA: TGTGCCAGCAGGGTAGACAGGGGTCGGTTCTACGAGCAGTACTTC
CDR3: CASRVDRGRFYEQYF

size: -
J: TRBJ2-7
D: -
V: TRBV5-4
DNA: TGTGCCAGCAGCACGGGACTGGGGTCCTACGAGCAGTACTTC
CDR3: CASSTGLGSYEQYF

size: -
J: TRBJ1-2
D: -
V: TRBV5-1
DNA: TGCGCCAGCAGCTTCCTGGGAACCACTAACTATGGCTACACCTTC
CDR3: CASSFLGTTNYGYTF

size: -
J: TRBJ1-1
D: TRBD1
V: TRBV7-9
DNA: TGTGCCAGCAGCTCCACAGGACAGGGAAACACTGAAGCTTTCTTT
CDR3: CASSSTGQGNTEAFF

size: -
J: TRBJ2-4
D: TRBD1
V: TRBV5-1
DNA: TGCGCCAGCAGTCAGGGGGCAGGAAACATTCAGTACTTC
CDR3: CASSQGAGNIQYF

size: -
J: TRBJ1-1
D: TRBD1
V: TRBV5-1
DNA: TGCGCCAGCAGCTTGGAGTCAGGGGGCCTCACTGAAGCTTTCTTT
CDR3: CASSLESGGLTEAFF

size: -
J: TRBJ2-7
D: -
V: TRBV18
DNA: TGTGCCAGCTCACCAATGGACAGAGACTACGAGCAGTACTTC
CDR3: CASSPMDRDYEQYF

size: -
J: TRBJ1-4
D: -
V: TRBV19
DNA: TGTGCCAGTAGACCACCGCTTGGCAGGAATGAAAAACTGTTTTTT
CDR3: CASRPPLGRNEKLFF

size: -
J: TRBJ2-3
D: -
V: TRBV10-3
DNA: TGTGCCATCAGGGAGCAGGGAAACACAGATACGCAGTATTTT
CDR3: CAIREQGNTDTQYF

size: few
J: TRBJ1-1
D: -
V: TRBV6-6
DNA: TGTGCCAGCAGCGCCGGCAGATTGAACACTGAAGCTTTCTTT
CDR3: CASSAGRLNTEAFF

size: -
J: TRBJ2-1
D: TRBD1
V: TRBV7-8
DNA: TGTGCCAGCAGCTTTCGGATCGGGACAGCTAACAATGAGCAGTTCTTC
CDR3: CASSFRIGTANNEQFF

size: -
J: TRBJ1-5
D: -
V: TRBV30
DNA: TGTGCCTGGAGTGTAGGGACAAATATCAATCAGCCCCAGCATTTT
CDR3: CAWSVGTNINQPQHF

size: few
J: TRBJ2-3
D: TRBD1
V: TRBV5-1
DNA: TGCGCCAGCAGCGGAGGACAGGGTTTCACAGATACGCAGTATTTT
CDR3: CASSGGQGFTDTQYF

size: -
J: TRBJ1-1
D: -
V: TRBV10-3
DNA: TGTGCCATCAGTGGATACGGGCCTCAAGCCACTGAAGCTTTCTTT
CDR3: CAISGYGPQATEAFF

size: -
J: TRBJ2-7
D: -
V: TRBV2
DNA: TGTGCCAGCAGTGACTACGAGCAGTACTTC
CDR3: CASSDYEQYF

size: once
J: TRBJ2-7
D: TRBD1
V: TRBV18
DNA: TGTGCCAGCTCACCGTCTCAGGGACAGAGAGTCTACGAGCAGTACTTC
CDR3: CASSPSQGQRVYEQYF

size: -
J: TRBJ1-2
D: -
V: TRBV5-1
DNA: TGCGCCAGCAGCTTGGCCCTAGCAGCTAACTATGGCTACACCTTC
CDR3: CASSLALAANYGYTF

size: few
J: TRBJ1-1
D: -
V: TRBV19
DNA: TGTGCCAGTAGTATAGGCGACGTAGCCGTTGAAGCTTTCTTT
CDR3: CASSIGDVAVEAFF

size: -
J: TRBJ1-2
D: -
V: TRBV6-5
DNA: TGTGCCAGCAGTTACTCAGTCCCCTCCTATGGCTACACCTTC
CDR3: CASSYSVPSYGYTF

size: -
J: TRBJ2-1
D: -
V: TRBV2
DNA: TGTGCCAGCAGTGAAGTGAATGTTGAGCAGTTCTTC
CDR3: CASSEVNVEQFF

size: -
J: TRBJ1-2
D: TRBD1
V: TRBV11-3
DNA: TGTGCCAGCGCAGACAGGGGGCGGAAAGGCTACACCTTC
CDR3: CASADRGRKGYTF

size: -
J: TRBJ2-6
D: -
V: TRBV30
DNA: TGTGCGGAAGGGTCTGGGGCCAACGTCCTGACTTTC
CDR3: CAEGSGANVLTF

size: -
J: TRBJ2-1
D: -
V: TRBV14
DNA: TGTGCCAGCAGCCAAGTGATTGTAAATCTGTTCTTC
CDR3: CASSQVIVNLFF

size: -
J: TRBJ2-5
D: TRBD2
V: TRBV5-4
DNA: TGTGCCAGCAGCAACCCTACAATAGCGGGGGCAGAGACCCAGTACTTC
CDR3: CASSNPTIAGAETQYF

size: -
J: TRBJ2-3
D: -
V: TRBV27
DNA: TGTGCCAGCAGTTTCCCCAAGGCAGATACGCAGTATTTT
CDR3: CASSFPKADTQYF

size: -
J: TRBJ2-7
D: TRBD2
V: TRBV6-5
DNA: TGTGCCAGCAGTTACGATCGCGGGAGCCTCTACGAGCAGTACTTC
CDR3: CASSYDRGSLYEQYF

size: -
J: TRBJ2-7
D: -
V: TRBV9
DNA: TGTGCCAGCAGCGTAGACTGGACGGCCGAGCAGTACTTC
CDR3: CASSVDWTAEQYF

size: -
J: TRBJ1-5
D: -
V: TRBV7-7
DNA: TGTGCTAGCAGCGGAGGAACTAATCAGCCCCAGCATTTT
CDR3: CASSGGTNQPQHF

size: -
J: TRBJ2-7
D: -
V: TRBV6-5
DNA: TGTGCCAGCACCGGGGGTTACGAGCAGTACTTC
CDR3: CASTGGYEQYF

size: -
J: TRBJ2-7
D: TRBD1
V: TRBV19
DNA: TGTGCCAGTAGTATAGCTTCCGAAAGGACAGGGGGCGGTGAGCAGTACTTC
CDR3: CASSIASERTGGGEQYF

size: -
J: TRBJ1-4
D: TRBD1
V: TRBV9
DNA: TGTGCCAGCAGCGTGGACAGGGGAAGACTGTTTTTT
CDR3: CASSVDRGRLFF

size: -
J: TRBJ2-3
D: -
V: TRBV6-4
DNA: TGTGCCAGCACTGACCCGGACCCCACTAGCACAGATACGCAGTATTTT
CDR3: CASTDPDPTSTDTQYF

size: -
J: TRBJ2-3
D: TRBD2
V: TRBV10-3
DNA: TGTGCCATCAGTGCTGGTAGCGGGAGTGGCCGCAGCACAGATACGCAGTATTTT
CDR3: CAISAGSGSGRSTDTQYF

size: -
J: TRBJ2-3
D: -
V: TRBV11-2
DNA: TGTGCCAGCAGCTTAGAACAGGGTAGGGCGCAGTATTTT
CDR3: CASSLEQGRAQYF

size: -
J: TRBJ1-4
D: -
V: TRBV18
DNA: TGTGCCAGCTCCCCTATGGATTCCGGGAGGGCAACTAATGAAAAACTGTTTTTT
CDR3: CASSPMDSGRATNEKLFF

size: -
J: TRBJ2-3
D: TRBD2
V: TRBV30
DNA: TGTGCCTTAACCCCTAGCGGGAGATTGGCAGATACGCAGTATTTT
CDR3: CALTPSGRLADTQYF

size: -
J: TRBJ2-5
D: -
V: TRBV5-1
DNA: TGCGCCAGCAGCTCCGGGGGTGGGGTGGGAAGAGAGACCCAGTACTTC
CDR3: CASSSGGGVGRETQYF

size: -
J: TRBJ2-7
D: -
V: TRBV7-8
DNA: TGTGCCAGCAGCTCGTCGATATATCCCTCCGAGCAGTACTTC
CDR3: CASSSSIYPSEQYF

size: -
J: TRBJ1-2
D: -
V: TRBV7-9
DNA: TGTGCCAGCAGCTTCTCGACCGTTAACTATGGCTACACCTTC
CDR3: CASSFSTVNYGYTF

size: -
J: TRBJ2-3
D: -
V: TRBV6-1
DNA: TGTGCCAGCAGTGGCTCCATCGCGGATACGCAGTATTTT
CDR3: CASSGSIADTQYF

size: -
J: TRBJ2-2
D: -
V: TRBV12-5
DNA: TGTGCTAGTGGTCTAAATGGGGGAACCACCGGGGAGCTGTTTTTT
CDR3: CASGLNGGTTGELFF

size: once
J: TRBJ1-1
D: -
V: TRBV9
DNA: TGTGCCAGCAGCACACAGGGCTCAGCTGAAGCTTTCTTT
CDR3: CASSTQGSAEAFF

size: -
J: TRBJ1-1
D: TRBD1
V: TRBV11-3
DNA: TGTGCCAGCAGCTTCTATCCAACAGGGGGCACTGAAGCTTTCTTT
CDR3: CASSFYPTGGTEAFF

size: -
J: TRBJ2-1
D: TRBD2
V: TRBV4-1
DNA: TGCGCCAGCAGCCAAGATCGGATCAGGATACAGACTAGCGGGAGCAATGAGCAGTTCTTC
CDR3: CASSQDRIRIQTSGSNEQFF